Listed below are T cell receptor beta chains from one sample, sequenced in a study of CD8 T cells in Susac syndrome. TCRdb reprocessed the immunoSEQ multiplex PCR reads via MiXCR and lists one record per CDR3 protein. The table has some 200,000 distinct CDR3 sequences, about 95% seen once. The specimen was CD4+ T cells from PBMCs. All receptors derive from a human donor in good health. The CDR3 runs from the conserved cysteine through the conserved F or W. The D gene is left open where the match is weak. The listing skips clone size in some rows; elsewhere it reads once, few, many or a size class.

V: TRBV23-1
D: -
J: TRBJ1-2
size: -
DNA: TGCGCCAGCAGTCTTCGGCCTGGGAGTTTGGATGGCTACACCTTC
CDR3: CASSLRPGSLDGYTF

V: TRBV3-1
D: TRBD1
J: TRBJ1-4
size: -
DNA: TGTGCCAGCAGCGCGACAGGGTCCGGTGAAAAACTGTTTTTT
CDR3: CASSATGSGEKLFF

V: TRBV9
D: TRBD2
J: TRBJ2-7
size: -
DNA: TGTGCCAGCAGCAGAAGCGGGAGCAATGACGAGCAGTACTTC
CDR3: CASSRSGSNDEQYF

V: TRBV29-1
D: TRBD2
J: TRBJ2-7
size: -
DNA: TGCAGCGTCTTCGGGACTAGCGGGGACTCTTACGAGCAGTACTTC
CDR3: CSVFGTSGDSYEQYF

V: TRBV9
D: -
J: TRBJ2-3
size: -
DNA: TGTGCCAGCAGCGGATACCAGGCCCCAGATACGCAGTATTTT
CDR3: CASSGYQAPDTQYF

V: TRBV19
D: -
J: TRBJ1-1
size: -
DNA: TGTGCCAGTAGGAAGACAATGAACACTGAAGCTTTCTTT
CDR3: CASRKTMNTEAFF

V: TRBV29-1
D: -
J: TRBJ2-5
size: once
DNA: TGCAGCGTTTGGGAGGTAAAAGAGACCCAGTACTTC
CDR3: CSVWEVKETQYF

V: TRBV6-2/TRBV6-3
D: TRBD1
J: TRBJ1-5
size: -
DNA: TGTGCCAGCAGCAAGGGGACAGCCTTAAGCTATAGCAATCAGCCCCAGCATTTT
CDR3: CASSKGTALSYSNQPQHF

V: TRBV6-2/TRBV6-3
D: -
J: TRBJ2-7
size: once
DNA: TGTGCCAGCAGTTACACCACCGGGGCCGAGCAGTACTTC
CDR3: CASSYTTGAEQYF

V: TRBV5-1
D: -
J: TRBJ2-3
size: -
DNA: TGCGCCAGCAGCTTGGAAGTCCGGGGTAACACAGATACGCAGTATTTT
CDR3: CASSLEVRGNTDTQYF

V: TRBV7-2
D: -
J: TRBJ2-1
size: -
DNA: TGTGCCAGCAGCACGGACTTCTCCTACAATGAGCAGTTCTTC
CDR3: CASSTDFSYNEQFF

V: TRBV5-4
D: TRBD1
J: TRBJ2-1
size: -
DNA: TGTGCCAGCAGCTTGGTTGGCCGGGACAGGGACCAGAATGAGCAGTTCTTC
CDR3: CASSLVGRDRDQNEQFF

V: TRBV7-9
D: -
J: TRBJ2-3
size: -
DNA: TGTGCCAGCAGCTTTGCGTCTACGCAGTATTTT
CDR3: CASSFASTQYF

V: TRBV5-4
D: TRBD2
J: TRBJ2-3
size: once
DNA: TGTGCCAGCAGCCGCGGACTAGCGGAACTCACAGATACGCAGTATTTT
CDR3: CASSRGLAELTDTQYF

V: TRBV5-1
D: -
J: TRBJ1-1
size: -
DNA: TGCGCCAGCAGCAAGGGGGGACATCGGACTGAAGCTTTCTTT
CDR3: CASSKGGHRTEAFF

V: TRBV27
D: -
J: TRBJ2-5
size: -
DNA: TGTGCCAGATCCAAGAAAGGGGAGACCCAGTACTTC
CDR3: CARSKKGETQYF

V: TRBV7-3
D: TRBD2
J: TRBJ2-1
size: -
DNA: TGTGCCAGCTCCGGCGGGAGGGGCAATGAGCAGTTCTTC
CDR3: CASSGGRGNEQFF

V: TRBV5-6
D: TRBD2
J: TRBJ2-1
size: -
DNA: TGTGCCAACCCGGGACTAGCGGGAGGGCCCTACAATGAGCAGTTCTTC
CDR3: CANPGLAGGPYNEQFF

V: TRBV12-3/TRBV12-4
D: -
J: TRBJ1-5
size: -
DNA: TGTGCCAGCACCATCTTAGGGGGTAATCAGCCCCAGCATTTT
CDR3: CASTILGGNQPQHF

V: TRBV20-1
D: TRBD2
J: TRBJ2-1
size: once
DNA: TGCAGTGCTACCTCCCAGCGGGAGAGGAATGAGCAGTTCTTC
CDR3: CSATSQRERNEQFF

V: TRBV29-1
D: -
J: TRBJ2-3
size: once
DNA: TGCAGCCCAAGAGTCGGGAGCACAGATACGCAGTATTTT
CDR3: CSPRVGSTDTQYF

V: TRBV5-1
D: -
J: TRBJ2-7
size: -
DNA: TGCGCCAGCAGCTACGGGACGGCGAGCTACGAGCAGTACTTC
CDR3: CASSYGTASYEQYF

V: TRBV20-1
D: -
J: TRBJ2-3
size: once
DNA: TGCAGTGCTCCCCGGACGGAGGGCACGCAGTATTTT
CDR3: CSAPRTEGTQYF

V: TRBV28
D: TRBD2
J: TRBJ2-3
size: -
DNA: TGTGCCAGCAGATTTAGCGGGAGGGGTACAGATACGCAGTATTTT
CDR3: CASRFSGRGTDTQYF

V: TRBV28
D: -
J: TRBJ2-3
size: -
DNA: TGTGCCAGCAGTTTAGCGGGGTCTGTGGAAGATACGCAGTATTTT
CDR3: CASSLAGSVEDTQYF

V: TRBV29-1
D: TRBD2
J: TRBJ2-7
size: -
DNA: TGCAGCATAGCGGGAGGAACCTACGAGCAGTACTTC
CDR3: CSIAGGTYEQYF

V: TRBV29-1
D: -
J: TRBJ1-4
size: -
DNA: TGCAGCGTTGGTCCAGATGCTGCAACTAATGAAAAACTGTTTTTT
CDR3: CSVGPDAATNEKLFF

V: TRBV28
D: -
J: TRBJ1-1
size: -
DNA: TGTGCCAGCAGTCGAGACCGAGAACCCCTCTTT
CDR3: CASSRDREPLF

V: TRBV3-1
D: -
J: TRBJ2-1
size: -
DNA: TGTGCCAGCAGTTTGGGGCGGGGAACGAATGAGCAGTTCTTC
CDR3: CASSLGRGTNEQFF

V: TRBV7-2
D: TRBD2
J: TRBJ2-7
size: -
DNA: TGTGCCAGCAGCGTCTCTAGCGGGATCTCCTACGAGCAGTACTTC
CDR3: CASSVSSGISYEQYF

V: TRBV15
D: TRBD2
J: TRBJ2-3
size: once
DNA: TGTGCCACCAGCAGAGATCTAGCGGGGAGTTTGTATTTT
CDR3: CATSRDLAGSLYF

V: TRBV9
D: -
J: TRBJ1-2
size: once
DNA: TGTGCCAGCAGCGCCCAGGGTGACTATGGCTACACCTTC
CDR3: CASSAQGDYGYTF

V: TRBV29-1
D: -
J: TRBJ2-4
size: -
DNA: TGCAGCGTGACGGAATACCGGGCCAAAAACATTCAGTACTTC
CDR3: CSVTEYRAKNIQYF

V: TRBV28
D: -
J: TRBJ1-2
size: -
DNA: TGTGCCACTTCAGTCCCGGCATTCAACTATGGCTACACCTTC
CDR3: CATSVPAFNYGYTF

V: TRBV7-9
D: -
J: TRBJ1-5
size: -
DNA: TGTGCCAGCAGCCCTACGGCGGAAAATCAGCCCCAGCATTTT
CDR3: CASSPTAENQPQHF

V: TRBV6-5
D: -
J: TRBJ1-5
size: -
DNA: TGTGCCAGCAGTTACCGGAGGGATCAGCCCCAGCATTTT
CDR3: CASSYRRDQPQHF

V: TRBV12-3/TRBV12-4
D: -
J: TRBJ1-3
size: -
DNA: TGTGCCAGCAGTACTACTACGGAGGACACCATATATTTT
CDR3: CASSTTTEDTIYF

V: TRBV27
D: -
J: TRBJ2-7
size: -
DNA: TGTGCCAGCAGTTACTTCCCCGGGACTGAGTACGAGCAGTACTTC
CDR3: CASSYFPGTEYEQYF

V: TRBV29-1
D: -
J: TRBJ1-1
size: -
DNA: TGCAGCGGGGAGTCCTCGAACACTGAAGCTTTCTTT
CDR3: CSGESSNTEAFF

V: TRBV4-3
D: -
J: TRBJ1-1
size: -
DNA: TGCGCCAGCAGCCAAGAGTTCAAAGGCCGAAACACTGAAGCTTTCTTT
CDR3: CASSQEFKGRNTEAFF

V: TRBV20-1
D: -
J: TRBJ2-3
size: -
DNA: TGCAGTGCTAGAGGGAGCACTAGCACAGATACGCAGTATTTT
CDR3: CSARGSTSTDTQYF

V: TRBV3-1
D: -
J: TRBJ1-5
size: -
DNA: TGTGCCAGCAGCCAAGATGGTCCGGGACGTCAGCCCCAGCATTTT
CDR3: CASSQDGPGRQPQHF

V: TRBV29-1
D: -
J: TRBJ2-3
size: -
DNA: TGCAGCGTTTCAGGGACGTTAACTAGCACAGATACGCAGTATTTT
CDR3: CSVSGTLTSTDTQYF

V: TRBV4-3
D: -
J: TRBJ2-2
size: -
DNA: TGCGCCAGCAGCGTTAGGTATAACACCGGGGAGCTGTTTTTT
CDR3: CASSVRYNTGELFF

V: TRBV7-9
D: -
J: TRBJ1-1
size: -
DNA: TGTGCCAGCAGCTCGCGGGGAGGGGGGAACACTGAAGCTTTCTTT
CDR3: CASSSRGGGNTEAFF

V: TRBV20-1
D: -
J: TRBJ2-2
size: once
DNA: TGCAGTGCGACCGGGAGCCCGAACACCGGGGAGCTGTTTTTT
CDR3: CSATGSPNTGELFF

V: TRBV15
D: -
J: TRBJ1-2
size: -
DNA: TGTGCCACCAGCAGAGTAGACCGAGGCTATGGCTACACCTTC
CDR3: CATSRVDRGYGYTF

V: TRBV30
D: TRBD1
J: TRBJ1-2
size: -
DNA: TGTGCCTGGTGGGACAGGGGTGGCTACACCTTC
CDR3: CAWWDRGGYTF

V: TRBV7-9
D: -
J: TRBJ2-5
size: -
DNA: TGTGCCAGCAGCTTAGGCTACCAGGGGGAGACCCAGTACTTC
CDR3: CASSLGYQGETQYF

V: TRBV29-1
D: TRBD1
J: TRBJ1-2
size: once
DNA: TGCAGCGTTGAGCTCGTGAACAGGGGCTATGGCTACACCTTC
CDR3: CSVELVNRGYGYTF

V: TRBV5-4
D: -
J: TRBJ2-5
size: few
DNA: TGTGCCAGCAGCTTGGGACAGGGAGGCGAGACCCAGTACTTC
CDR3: CASSLGQGGETQYF

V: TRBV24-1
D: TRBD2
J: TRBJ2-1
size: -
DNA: TGTGCCACCAGTGATTTCAGCGGGAGAGACAATGAGCAGTTCTTC
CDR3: CATSDFSGRDNEQFF

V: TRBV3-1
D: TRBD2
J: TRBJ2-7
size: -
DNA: TGTGCCAGCAGCCAAGATTTGCTAGCGGGAACCTACGAGCAGTACTTC
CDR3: CASSQDLLAGTYEQYF

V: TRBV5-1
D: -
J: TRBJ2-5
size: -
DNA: TGCGCCAGCAGCAGCCCGGAGGGCCTAAGGACCCAGTACTTC
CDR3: CASSSPEGLRTQYF

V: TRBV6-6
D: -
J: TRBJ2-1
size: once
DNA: TGTGCCAGCAGTCGGTCGCTAGGGACCAATGAGCAGTTCTTC
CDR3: CASSRSLGTNEQFF

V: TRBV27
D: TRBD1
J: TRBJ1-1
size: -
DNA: TGTGCCAGCAGTACGGGACAGGGGTTCACTGAAGCTTTCTTT
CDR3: CASSTGQGFTEAFF

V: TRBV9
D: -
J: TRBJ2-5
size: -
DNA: TGTGCCAGCAGCGCCCGGGGTGCGGGCGAAGAGACCCAGTACTTC
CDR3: CASSARGAGEETQYF

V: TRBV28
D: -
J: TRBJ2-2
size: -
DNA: TGTGCCAGTCGGGGGGCTACGAACACCGGGGAGCTGTTTTTT
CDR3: CASRGATNTGELFF

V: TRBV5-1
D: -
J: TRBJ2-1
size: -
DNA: TGCGCCAGCAGCACGGACCCCGTTCGGAATGAGCAGTTCTTC
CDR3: CASSTDPVRNEQFF

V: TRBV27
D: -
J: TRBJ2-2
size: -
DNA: TGTGCCAGCAGTTCCAAGACCGGGGAGCTGTTTTTT
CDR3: CASSSKTGELFF